This paragraph reports one TCR beta chain. TRB cDNA libraries were made by UMI-labeled 5' RACE. TCRdb reanalyzed the 5' RACE reads, giving one entry per CDR3 protein sequence and no DNA. The listing contains 50,000 to 75,000 distinct CDR3 sequences. The data derive from a study of CXCR3-negative and CXCR3-positive naive CD8 T cells. Study at large: TRB reads totalled about 150 million, about 1.5 +/- 0.3 million per library.

The germline CDR1 and CDR2 sequences are SGHVS and FNYEAQ. This CDR3 region has 11 residues. Among CD8+ T cells, naive ones were CD45RO-CCR7+CD27+CD95-. The chain recombines TRBV7-6 with TRBJ2-7. This clonotype was obtained from a human donor in good health. Some clones in this sample may be carry-over from other donors' samples. The sequencing sample was made of naive CXCR3- CD8+ T cells from blood. Subset described: CD45RO-CCR7+CD27+CD95- naive CD8+ T cells lacking CXCR3 (TNR3-). The CDR3 loop reads CASSFGSEQYF.